This T cell receptor (beta chain) was captured by sequencing in a study of blood T cell repertoires in COVID-19. Study-level information: Material from acute and convalescent COVID-19 was sourced from the United States, Italy and Spain.

Sequencing used immunoSEQ multiplex PCR; TCRdb keeps in-frame clones, though not all of them. The sample consists of more than 350,000 clones, just under 90% of them appearing once. Deletions cut 5 bases from V and 5 bases from J, with 13 bases between. This CDR3 spans 13 amino acids. Participants' own reports of clinical history determined their cohort assignment. The material sequenced was PBMCs or T cells enriched from blood (not recorded which). This receptor was obtained from a woman in her forties or fifties who had recovered from COVID-19. This rearrangement joins TRBV12-3 or TRBV12-4 to TRBJ2-7; D might be TRBD1 (6 bases). The CDR3 sequence: CASSAQGLDEQYF. DNA for the CDR3: TGTGCCAGCAGTGCTCAGGGGTTAGACGAGCAGTACTTC.